This T cell receptor (beta chain) is from a study of cytomegalovirus exposure and HLA in healthy donors. The CDR3 totals 11 residues. Trimming left V 6 bases short and J 1 base short, with 3 bases between. Looked up from germline, CDR1 is SEHNR and CDR2 is FQNEAQ (reference sequence). Whole-study results and caveats: Later findings reportedly placed an Asian-associated ancestry cluster below the roughly 660-donor mean for N-insertions. There were some public TCRs occurring in many donors, but most TCR sequences were rare. The CMV antigen specificity of three CMV-associated chains was confirmed through in vitro analysis.

Details on this clone: Its antigen is as yet unknown.

PCR used 60 Vbeta primers and 13 Jbeta primers. Repertoires were generated with immunoSEQ multiplex PCR, while TCRdb's copy carries only in-frame clones and drops some. In the table there are roughly 150,000 clones, about 80% of which are singletons. The gene calls are TRBV7-9 and TRBJ1-1; D is unclear. The sample consisted of PBMCs. The sequence was obtained from a man aged 30 to 39 in good health and CMV-seropositive. CDR3 in amino acids: CASRQNTEAFF. The CDR3 DNA is TGTGCCAGCAGACAGAACACTGAAGCTTTCTTT.